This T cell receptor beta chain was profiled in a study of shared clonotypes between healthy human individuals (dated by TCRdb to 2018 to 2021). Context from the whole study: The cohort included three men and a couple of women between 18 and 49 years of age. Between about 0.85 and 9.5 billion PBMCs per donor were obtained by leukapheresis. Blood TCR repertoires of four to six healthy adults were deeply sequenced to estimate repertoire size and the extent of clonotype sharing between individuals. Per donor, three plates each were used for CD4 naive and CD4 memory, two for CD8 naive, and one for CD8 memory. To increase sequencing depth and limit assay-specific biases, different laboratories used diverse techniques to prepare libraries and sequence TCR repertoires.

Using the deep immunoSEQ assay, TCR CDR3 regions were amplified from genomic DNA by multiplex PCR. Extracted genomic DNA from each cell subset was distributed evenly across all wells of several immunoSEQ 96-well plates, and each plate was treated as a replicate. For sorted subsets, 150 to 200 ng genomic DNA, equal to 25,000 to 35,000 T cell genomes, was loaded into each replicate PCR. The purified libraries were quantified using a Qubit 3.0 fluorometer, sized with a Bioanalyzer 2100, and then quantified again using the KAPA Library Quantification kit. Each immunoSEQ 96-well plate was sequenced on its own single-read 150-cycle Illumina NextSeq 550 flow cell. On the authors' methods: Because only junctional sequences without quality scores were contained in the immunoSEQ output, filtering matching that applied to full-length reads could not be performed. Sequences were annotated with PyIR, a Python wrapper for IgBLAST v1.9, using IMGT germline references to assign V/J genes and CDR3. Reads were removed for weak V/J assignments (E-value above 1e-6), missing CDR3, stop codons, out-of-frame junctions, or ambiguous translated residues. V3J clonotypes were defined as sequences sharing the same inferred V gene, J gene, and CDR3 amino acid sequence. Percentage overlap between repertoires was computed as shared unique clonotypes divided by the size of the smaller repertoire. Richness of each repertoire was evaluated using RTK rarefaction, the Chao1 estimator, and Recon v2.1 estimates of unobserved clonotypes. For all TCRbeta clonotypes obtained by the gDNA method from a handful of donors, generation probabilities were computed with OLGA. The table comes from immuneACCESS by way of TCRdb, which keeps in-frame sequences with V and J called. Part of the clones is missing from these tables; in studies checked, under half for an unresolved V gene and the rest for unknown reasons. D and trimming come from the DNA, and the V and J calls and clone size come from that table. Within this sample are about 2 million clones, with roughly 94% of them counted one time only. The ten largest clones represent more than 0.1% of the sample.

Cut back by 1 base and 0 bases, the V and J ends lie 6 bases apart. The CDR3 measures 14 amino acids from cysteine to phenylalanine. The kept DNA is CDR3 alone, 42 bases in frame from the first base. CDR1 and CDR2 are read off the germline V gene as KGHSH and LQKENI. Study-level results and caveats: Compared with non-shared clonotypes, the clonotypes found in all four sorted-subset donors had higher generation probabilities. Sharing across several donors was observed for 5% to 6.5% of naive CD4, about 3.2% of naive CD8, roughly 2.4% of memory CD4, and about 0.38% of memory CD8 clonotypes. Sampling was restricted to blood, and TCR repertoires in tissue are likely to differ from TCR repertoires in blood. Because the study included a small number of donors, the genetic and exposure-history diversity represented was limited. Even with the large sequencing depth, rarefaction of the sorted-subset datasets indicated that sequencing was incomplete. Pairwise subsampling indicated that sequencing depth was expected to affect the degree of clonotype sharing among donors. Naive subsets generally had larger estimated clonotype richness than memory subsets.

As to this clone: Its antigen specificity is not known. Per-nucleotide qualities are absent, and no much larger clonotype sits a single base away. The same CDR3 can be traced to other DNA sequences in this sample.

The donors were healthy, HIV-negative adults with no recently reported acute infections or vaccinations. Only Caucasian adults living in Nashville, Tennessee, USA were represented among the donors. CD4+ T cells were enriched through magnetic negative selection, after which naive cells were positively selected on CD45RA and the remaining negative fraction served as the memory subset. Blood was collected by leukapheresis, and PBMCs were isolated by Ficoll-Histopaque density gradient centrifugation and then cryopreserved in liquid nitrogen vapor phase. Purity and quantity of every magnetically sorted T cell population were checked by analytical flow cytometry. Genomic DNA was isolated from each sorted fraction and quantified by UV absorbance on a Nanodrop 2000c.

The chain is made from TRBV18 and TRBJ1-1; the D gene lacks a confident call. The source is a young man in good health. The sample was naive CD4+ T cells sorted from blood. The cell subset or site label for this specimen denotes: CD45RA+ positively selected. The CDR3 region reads CASSPQAMNTEAFF. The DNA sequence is TGTGCCAGCTCACCACAAGCTATGAACACTGAAGCTTTCTTT.